These 13 T cell receptor beta chains were sequenced from one sample in a study of human T cells and chemical hapten exposure. One entry per CDR3 protein results from TCRdb running MiXCR on the RACE reads. The profile shows 65,000 to 95,000 distinct CDR3 sequences, around 9.4% of them singletons. Time point in this sample: healthy volunteer bleed at 6 weeks. The study extracted total RNA from unfractionated whole blood. The specimen sequenced was whole blood. These receptor sequences come from a female donor in good health. Some clones in this sample may be carry-over from other donors' samples.

This clonotype showed up just a few times. The V and J genes are TRBV27 and TRBJ1-5; D gene ambiguous. Germline CDR1 reads MNHEY; CDR2 reads SMNVEV (reference sequence). V was pared by 3 bases and J by 2 bases, with 11 bases between. This CDR3 is 15 amino acids long. The CDR3 region is CASSLLSSRNQPQHF. The CDR3, as DNA: TGTGCCAGCAGTTTGCTATCGAGTCGCAATCAGCCCCAGCATTTT.

As for this clonotype: This may arise from a read error, as a much more abundant clone is one base away. This rearrangement joins TRBV7-8 to TRBJ1-6; TRBD1 matches at 9 bases. CDR1 SGHVS and CDR2 FQNEAQ come from the germline V gene. This CDR3 is built from 14 residues. CDR3: CVSSSGTGLSPLHF. In nucleotides, the CDR3 is TGTGTCAGCAGCTCTGGGACAGGGTTGTCACCCCTCCACTTT.

The chain is built from TRBV4-2 and TRBJ2-3, with TRBD1 matching over 9 bases. CDR1 and CDR2 (germline): LGHNA, YNFKEQ. J was trimmed by 1 base and V by 3 bases; bases with no gene match: 5. The CDR3 has 16 amino acids. The CDR3 DNA reads TGTGCCAGCAGCCAGGGCTGGACAGGGGGCACAGATACGCAGTATTTT. This sequence encodes CASSQGWTGGTDTQYF.

V is TRBV7-3 and J is TRBJ2-3, with a weak D call TRBD2 (6 bases). V was trimmed by 4 bases and J by 10 bases, leaving 9 bases between them. Germline V gene data show CDR1 as SGHTA and CDR2 as FQGTGA. CDR3 size: 11 residues. The CDR3 region is CASSSGSPQYF. CDR3 coding DNA: TGTGCCAGCAGCTCCGGGAGCCCGCAGTATTTT.

This clonotype was counted a single time. V usage is TRBV7-9 and J usage is TRBJ1-6; the D gene is possibly TRBD1 (5 bases). The CDR3 has 16 residues. Germline V CDR1 and CDR2: SEHNR, FQNEAQ (reference sequence). V lost 5 bases to trimming and J lost 13 bases, with 24 bases between them. The CDR3: CASSHIAQATGSPLHF. The CDR3 bases are TGTGCCAGCAGCCATATCGCACAGGCCACCGGTTCCCCCCTCCACTTT. The full variable domain, rest sourced from reference TRBV7-9 and TRBJ1-6, is DTGVSQNPRHKITKRGQNVTFRCDPISEHNRLYWYRQTLGQGPEFLTYFQNEAQLEKSRLLSDRFSAERPKGSFSTLEIQRTEQGDSAMYLCASSHIAQATGSPLHFGNGTRLTVT.

This clonotype was observed at least ten times. The chain carries TRBV6-1 and TRBJ2-1, with D perhaps TRBD1 (7 bases). Per germline, CDR1 MNHNS and CDR2 SASEGT. The V end was cut by 2 bases, the J end by 4 bases, with 12 bases between. This CDR3 spans 15 amino acids. The CDR3 loop is CASSERQGGYNEQFF. In DNA, the CDR3 is TGTGCCAGCAGTGAAAGGCAGGGGGGATACAATGAGCAGTTCTTC.

The chain couples TRBV27 to TRBJ2-1; 10 bases match TRBD2. Germline V CDR1 and CDR2: MNHEY, SMNVEV (reference sequence). The CDR3 spans 16 residues. V gave up 4 bases and J gave up 7 bases; unmatched junction bases: 10. CDR3 DNA sequence: TGTGCCAGCAGTTCAAGTGGACTAGCGGCCCAAAATGAGCAGTTCTTC. It translates to CASSSSGLAAQNEQFF.

This clonotype showed up just a few times. The chain has TRBV12-3 or TRBV12-4 and TRBJ2-3; 9 bases map to TRBD1. Trimming removed 5 bases from V and 5 bases from J; junction bases left unmatched: 14. The CDR3 extends over 17 amino acids. This CDR3 is CASSPPYRGRVEDTQYF. As DNA, the CDR3 is TGTGCCAGCAGTCCGCCCTACAGGGGGCGAGTGGAAGATACGCAGTATTTT.

J is TRBJ1-5 and V is TRBV20-1; D perhaps matches TRBD1 (5 bases). Germline CDR1 is DFQATT and CDR2 is SNEGSKA (reference sequence). The ends were cut back, 6 bases at V and 6 bases at J, with 21 bases in the middle. CDR3 length equals 15 residues. CDR3 DNA sequence: TGCAGTGCCCGCCGTGGAGGGGACGGAGGTCAGCCCCAGCATTTT. Translating gives CSARRGGDGGQPQHF.

This clonotype has ten or more counts. The genes are TRBV28 and TRBJ1-5; tentatively, D is TRBD1 (5 bases). With 10 bases removed from V and 2 bases from J, the gap between germline ends came to 9 bases. Germline V gene data show CDR1 as MDHEN and CDR2 as SYDVKM. CDR3 length: 12 residues. As DNA, the CDR3 is TGTGCCACGCGAGGGGGCAATCAGCCCCAGCATTTT. Translated, it gives CATRGGNQPQHF.

This clonotype was counted only a few times. The chain has TRBV3-1 and TRBJ2-5, with 11 bases aligning to TRBD2. J gave up 5 bases and V 4 bases, and 3 bases lay outside the gene matches. This CDR3 is 14 amino acids long. CDR1 is LGHDT, CDR2 YNNKEL, per germline (reference sequence). The CDR3 here is CASSLSGGAETQYF. CDR3 coding DNA: TGTGCCAGCAGCCTTAGCGGGGGGGCGGAGACCCAGTACTTC.

This clonotype has just a few counts. This chain uses TRBV20-1 with TRBJ1-1; D not certain. Germline-derived CDR1 and CDR2 are DFQATT and SNEGSKA (reference sequence). The V and J ends lost 0 bases and 6 bases respectively, with 14 bases between them. There are 14 residues in the CDR3. This chain's CDR3 is CSARDRAGRAEAFF. The CDR3 DNA reads TGCAGTGCTAGAGATCGGGCGGGGAGGGCTGAAGCTTTCTTT.

This clonotype was detected many times. CDR3 nucleotide sequence: TGCAGTGCTATTCCGGGCACAACTAATGAAAAACTGTTTTTT. It yields the protein CSAIPGTTNEKLFF. The rearrangement links TRBV20-1 to TRBJ1-4; D call uncertain. This CDR3 comprises 14 residues. Germline lookup yields CDR1 DFQATT and CDR2 SNEGSKA (reference sequence). Trimming shortened V by 4 bases and J by 0 bases, and 9 bases separated the two germline ends.